The present entry profiles one TCR beta chain with its context. The antigen this receptor binds is unknown. Base qualities were left out, and no much larger clone turns up one base away. The collaborating institutions used their own protocols to collect whole blood in K2EDTA tubes. For TCRbeta analysis, collaborator samples were shipped as frozen whole blood, as isolated PBMCs, or as DNA extracted from either sample type. The record originates from a study of blood T cell repertoires in COVID-19 (dated by TCRdb to the early 2020s). Regarding the study in general: Samples covering the acute and convalescent phases of COVID-19 were provided by collaborators in the United States, Italy and Spain. The dataset comprised deeply sampled blood TCRbeta repertoires from subjects exposed to, actively infected with, or recovered from COVID-19. The material from the prospective study consisted of cDNA or gDNA derived from T cells, B-cell-depleted T cells, or PBMCs. Nearly every sample came with metadata listing a de-identified subject ID, COVID-19 status, age in years and sex. The repertoires were released in a freely available public database intended as a resource for research on the immune response to SARS-CoV-2. Where HLA class I and class II types were available, the types were taken from metadata supplied by the sample provider, not from assay-based typing. Samples were obtained from the ongoing ImmuneRACE study (first 160 participants) and from 1,254 subjects provided by 6 global collaborators.

TCRbeta CDR3 regions were amplified from genomic DNA by means of the immunoSEQ Assay, a bias-controlled multiplex PCR. The study's own analysis went as follows. The number of nucleated cells in each sample was estimated by amplification of reference gene primers within the assay. To quantify the absolute abundance of each unique TCRbeta CDR3 rearrangement, sequence reads were collapsed and filtered. For each sample, productive Simpson clonality was calculated as the square root of Simpson's diversity index across productive rearrangements. This immuneACCESS table, as held by TCRdb, lists in-frame sequences with V and J called but not all clones. Of the missing ones, under half trace to an unresolved V gene in checked studies; the others have no known cause. Clone size and V and J calls were adopted from that table, with D and trimming inferred from the DNA. This sample comprises roughly 96,000 clones, about 80% of them detected only once. The leading ten clones occupy roughly 4% of the sample.

The CDR3 measures 14 amino acids from cysteine to phenylalanine. Only the CDR3 portion is preserved as DNA: 42 bases, with reading frame beginning at the first base. Between the V and J ends, shortened by 4 bases and 6 bases respectively, the junction contains 15 bases. CDR1 and CDR2, looked up from the germline V gene (reference sequence), are GTSNPN and SVGIG. Beyond this particular receptor, the publication reports: The quantity of clinical and demographic metadata differed by source and by participant and was supplied without curation.

The rearrangement combines TRBV30 with TRBJ2-2; a tentative D call is TRBD2 (5 bases match). The sequencing sample was made of peripheral blood. This sequence originates from a man in his fifties or sixties with acute or convalescent COVID-19. The DNA sequence reads TGTGCCTGGACCTTTACTCGGGGAGCCGGGGAGCTGTTTTTT. It is translated as CAWTFTRGAGELFF.